The present entry profiles one T cell receptor (beta chain) with its context. The antigen is unknown. The method was immunoSEQ multiplex PCR; TCRdb's version includes in-frame clones alone and lacks a portion of them. The sample records hundreds of thousands of clones, around nine tenths being singletons. This CDR3 is built from 14 residues. The V end was cut by 5 bases, the J end by 6 bases, with 14 bases between. Germline CDR1 and CDR2: SGDLS and YYNGEE. This record comes from a study of cytomegalovirus exposure and HLA in healthy donors. Whole-study findings and limits: It was confirmed in vitro that a few of the CMV-associated chains were specific for CMV antigens. Published work reported that the classifier diagnosed cytomegalovirus status with high specificity and sensitivity. Investigators reported 164 TCR beta chains as tied to cytomegalovirus.

The sequencing sample was made of PBMCs. This TCR came from a man between 18 and 35 years old in good health and CMV-seronegative. The chain carries TRBV9 and TRBJ2-2; a possible D gene is TRBD1 (6 bases). CDR3 nucleotides: TGTGCCAGCAGACTGACGGACAGCTCCGGGGAGCTGTTTTTT. Translating it yields CASRLTDSSGELFF.